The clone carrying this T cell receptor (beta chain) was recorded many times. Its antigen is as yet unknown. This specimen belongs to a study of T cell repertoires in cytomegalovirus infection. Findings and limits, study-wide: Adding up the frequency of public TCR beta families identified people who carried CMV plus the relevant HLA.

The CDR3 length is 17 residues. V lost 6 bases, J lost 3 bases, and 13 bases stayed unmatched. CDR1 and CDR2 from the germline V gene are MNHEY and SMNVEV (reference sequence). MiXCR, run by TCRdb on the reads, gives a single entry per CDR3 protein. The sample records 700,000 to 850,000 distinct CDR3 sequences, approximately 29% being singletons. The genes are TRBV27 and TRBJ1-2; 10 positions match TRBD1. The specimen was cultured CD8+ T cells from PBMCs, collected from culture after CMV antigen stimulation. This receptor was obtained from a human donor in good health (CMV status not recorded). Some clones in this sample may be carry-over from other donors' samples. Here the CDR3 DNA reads TGTGCCAGCAGCCATTATCTGACAGGGGGCGTTCACTATGGCTACACCTTC. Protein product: CASSHYLTGGVHYGYTF.